The 5 T cell receptor beta chains reported below all come from one sample, sequenced in a study of cytomegalovirus exposure and HLA in healthy donors. 13 Jbeta primers and 60 Vbeta primers were used for the PCR. Method: immunoSEQ multiplex PCR; TCRdb's copy keeps in-frame clones and lacks some. In the table there are some 150,000 clones, around 64% of which are singletons. The sample comprised PBMCs. The source is a woman younger than 45 in good health and CMV-seronegative.

The rearrangement joins TRBV15 to TRBJ2-3, with D unclear. Germline V gives CDR1 LNHNV, CDR2 YYDKDF (reference sequence). The CDR3 spans 13 residues. V was shortened by 3 bases and J by 2 bases, with 6 bases between the two germline ends. The CDR3, as DNA: TGTGCCACCAGCAGGTCTCCCACAGATACGCAGTATTTT. Its translation is CATSRSPTDTQYF.

V gene TRBV10-3 combines with J gene TRBJ2-1, with 9 bases lining up with TRBD1. This CDR3 is 18 amino acids long. Germline values: CDR1 ENHRY, CDR2 SYGVKD. V lost 0 bases and J lost 8; bases outside the gene matches: 14. The CDR3 loop is CAISESPGFGTGMDEQFF. The CDR3 DNA follows: TGTGCCATCAGTGAGTCCCCGGGGTTTGGGACAGGGATGGATGAGCAGTTCTTC.

The chain couples TRBV23-1 to TRBJ1-3; no clear D. TRBV23-1 is noted as an ORF with a role that remains uncertain. The germline V and J ends were trimmed by 1 base and 0 bases, with 10 bases remaining between them. The CDR3 is 16 residues long. CDR3 DNA: TGCGCCAGCAGTCAATTTCGCATCTACTCTGGAAACACCATATATTTT. It translates to CASSQFRIYSGNTIYF.

The chain carries TRBV9 and TRBJ1-2; TRBD1 agrees at 10 bases. The CDR3 loop spans 15 amino acids. Losses at the gene ends were 0 bases for V and 3 bases for J; bases not matched to a gene: 2. Germline V CDR1 and CDR2: SGDLS, YYNGEE. The CDR3 reads CASSVDGTGDYGYTF. As DNA, the CDR3 is TGTGCCAGCAGCGTAGACGGGACAGGGGACTATGGCTACACCTTC.

This chain links TRBV7-9 with TRBJ2-3, with a weak D call TRBD2 (6 bases). Germline lookup yields CDR1 SEHNR and CDR2 FQNEAQ (reference sequence). V gave up 5 bases and J gave up 4 bases, with 16 bases separating them. The CDR3 spans 15 residues. The CDR3 sequence is CASSPPGGAADTQYF. Here the CDR3 DNA reads TGTGCCAGCAGCCCACCCGGGGGAGCGGCAGATACGCAGTATTTT.